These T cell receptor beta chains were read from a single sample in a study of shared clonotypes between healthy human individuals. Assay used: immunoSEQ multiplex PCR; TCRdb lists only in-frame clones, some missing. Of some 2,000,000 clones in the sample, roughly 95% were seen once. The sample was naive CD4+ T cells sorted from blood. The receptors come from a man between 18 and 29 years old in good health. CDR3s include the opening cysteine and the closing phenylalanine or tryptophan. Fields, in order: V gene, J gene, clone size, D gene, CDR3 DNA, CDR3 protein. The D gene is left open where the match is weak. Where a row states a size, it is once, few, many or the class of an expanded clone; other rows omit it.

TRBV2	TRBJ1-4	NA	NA	TGTGCCAGCACCGGGGAGGGCGGGAAACTGTTTTTT	CASTGEGGKLFF
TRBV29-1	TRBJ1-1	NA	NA	TGCAGCGTTGAAAATGCAGCGAGGAACACTGAAGCTTTCTTT	CSVENAARNTEAFF
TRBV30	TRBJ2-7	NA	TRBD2	TGTGCCTGGAGTGCAATCGACGCCGGGACTAGCTACTACGAGCAGTACTTC	CAWSAIDAGTSYYEQYF
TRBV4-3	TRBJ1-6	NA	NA	TGCGCCAGCAGCCAAGGACAGACAGCCTATAATTCACCCCTCCACTTT	CASSQGQTAYNSPLHF
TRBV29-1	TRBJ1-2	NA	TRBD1	TGCAGCGTTGAAGGGGACAGGGGGCGCGGCTACACCTTC	CSVEGDRGRGYTF
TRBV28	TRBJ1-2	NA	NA	TGTGCCAGCAGTTCACAGGCCTATGGCTACACCTTC	CASSSQAYGYTF
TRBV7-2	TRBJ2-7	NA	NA	TGTGCCAGCAGCTTTGGGCCGAAGGGGTCAGAGCAGTACTTC	CASSFGPKGSEQYF
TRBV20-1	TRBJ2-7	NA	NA	TGCAGTGCCAGGGGCTCCTACGAGCAGTACTTC	CSARGSYEQYF
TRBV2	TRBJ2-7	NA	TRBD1	TGTGCCAGCAGTGGGAACAGGGGCCTCTACGAGCAGTACTTC	CASSGNRGLYEQYF
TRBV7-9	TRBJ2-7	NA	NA	TGTGCCAGCAGCAGCGATAGACAGGATGAAGGCTACGAGCAGTACTTC	CASSSDRQDEGYEQYF
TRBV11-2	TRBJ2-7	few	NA	TGTGCCAGCAGCTTAGAGCGGCCCTACGAGCAGTACTTC	CASSLERPYEQYF
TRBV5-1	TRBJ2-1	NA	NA	TGCGCCAGCAGCTTGGTGGCTTACTCCTACAATGAGCAGTTCTTC	CASSLVAYSYNEQFF
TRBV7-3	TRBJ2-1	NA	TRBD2	TGTGCCAGCAGCCCCACCGCCGGACTAGCCACCGCTAGTGAGCAGTTCTTC	CASSPTAGLATASEQFF
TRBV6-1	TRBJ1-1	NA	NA	TGTGCCAGTTTTTTAAACACTGAAGCTTTCTTT	CASFLNTEAFF
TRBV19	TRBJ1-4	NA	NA	TGTGCCAGTAGTATCTTAAGCGAAAAACTGTTTTTT	CASSILSEKLFF
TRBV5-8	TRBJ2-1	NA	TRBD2	TGTGCCAGCAGCTTGGGTAGCGGGAGGACCCATGGTGAGCAGTTCTTC	CASSLGSGRTHGEQFF
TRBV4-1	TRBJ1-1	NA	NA	TGCGCCAGCAGCTCCCCAGGGAGGAACACTGAAGCTTTCTTT	CASSSPGRNTEAFF
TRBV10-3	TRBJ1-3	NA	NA	TGTGCCATTGCACCGGGACAACTTGGAAACACCATATATTTT	CAIAPGQLGNTIYF
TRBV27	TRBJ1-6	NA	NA	TGTGCCAGCAGTTTATCGGTTGGGAGTTCACCCCTCCACTTT	CASSLSVGSSPLHF
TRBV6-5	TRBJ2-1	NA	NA	TGTGCCATCAGTGAGTCTACTAGCTATAAGCAGTTCTTC	CAISESTSYKQFF
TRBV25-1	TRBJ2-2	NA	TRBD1	TGTGCCAGCAGTGAGAGGGACAGGGGGAACACCGGGGAGCTGTTTTTT	CASSERDRGNTGELFF
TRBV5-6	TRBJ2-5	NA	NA	TGTGCCAGCAGCTTGGGGCAAATGGGGGAGACCCAGTACTTC	CASSLGQMGETQYF
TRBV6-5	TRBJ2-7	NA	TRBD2	TGTGCCAGCGGTCTGATAGCGGGAGGACCCTACGAGCAGTACTTC	CASGLIAGGPYEQYF
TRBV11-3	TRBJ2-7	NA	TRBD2	TGTGCCAGCAGCGTGGGACTAGCGGGATCGGAGCAGTACTTC	CASSVGLAGSEQYF
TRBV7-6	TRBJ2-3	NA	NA	TGTGCCAGCAGCTTAGTCCTGGGGGAAATGCAGTATTTT	CASSLVLGEMQYF
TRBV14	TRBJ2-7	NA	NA	TGTGCCAGCAGCCAGGGGACGGCTCAGTACTTC	CASSQGTAQYF
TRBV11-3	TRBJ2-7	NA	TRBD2	TGTGCCAGCAGCTTAGGAGCGGGGGCCTACGAGCAGTACTTC	CASSLGAGAYEQYF
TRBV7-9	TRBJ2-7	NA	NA	TGTGCCAGCAGCTTAGTTGGGTCCCACTACGAGCAGTACTTC	CASSLVGSHYEQYF
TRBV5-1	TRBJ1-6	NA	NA	TGCGCCAGCAGCTTGGAGGGTTTTTATAATTCACCCCTCCACTTT	CASSLEGFYNSPLHF
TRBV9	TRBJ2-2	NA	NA	TGTGCCAGCAGCGTCTTTGAGGCCGGGGAGCTGTTTTTT	CASSVFEAGELFF
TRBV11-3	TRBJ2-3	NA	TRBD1	TGTGCCAGCAGCTCCGAAGGGACAGGCACAGATACGCAGTATTTT	CASSSEGTGTDTQYF
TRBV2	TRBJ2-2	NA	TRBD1	TGTGCCAGCAGTCAGACAGGGGGGTGGGCCGGGGAGCTGTTTTTT	CASSQTGGWAGELFF
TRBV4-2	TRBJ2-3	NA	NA	TGTGCCAGCAGCGTAGGGGCGAGCACAGATACGCAGTATTTT	CASSVGASTDTQYF
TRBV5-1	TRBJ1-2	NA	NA	TGCGCCAGCAGCGCCGGTGCGACTAACTATGGCTACACCTTC	CASSAGATNYGYTF
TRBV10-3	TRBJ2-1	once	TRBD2	TGTGCCGAACCGGGACTAGCGGGGGCCCTTATAGTTGAGCAGTTCTTC	CAEPGLAGALIVEQFF
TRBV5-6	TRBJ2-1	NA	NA	TGTGCCAGCAGCTTGCTCAGGACAGCCACCAACTACAATGAGCAGTTCTTC	CASSLLRTATNYNEQFF
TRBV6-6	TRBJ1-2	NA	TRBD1	TGTGCCAGCAGTCCCCGGGACAGTTATGGCTACACCTTC	CASSPRDSYGYTF
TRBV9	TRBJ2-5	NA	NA	TGTGCCAGCAGCCCGCGCGATGGGTACCAAGAGACCCAGTACTTC	CASSPRDGYQETQYF
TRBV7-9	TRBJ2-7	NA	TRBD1	TGTGCCAGTGACAGGGGAAGCTCCTACGAGCAGTACTTC	CASDRGSSYEQYF
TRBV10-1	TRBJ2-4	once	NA	TGCGCCAGCAGTGAGTCGAACAGTCTAGCCAAAAACATTCAGTACTTC	CASSESNSLAKNIQYF
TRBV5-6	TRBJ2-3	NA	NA	TGTGCCAGCAGCCCGGCTTGGCTACTAAGTATCACAGATACGCAGTATTTT	CASSPAWLLSITDTQYF
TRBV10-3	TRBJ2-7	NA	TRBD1	TGTGCCGCCTCGGGACAGGGGGCCTCTGGTCGCTACGAGCAGTACTTC	CAASGQGASGRYEQYF
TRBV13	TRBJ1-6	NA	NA	TGTGCCAGCAGCTCGACAGCTAGCTCCTATAATTCACCCCTCCACTTT	CASSSTASSYNSPLHF
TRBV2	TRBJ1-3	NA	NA	TGTGCCAGCAGTGAAGCGATCAGCTCTGGAAACACCATATATTTT	CASSEAISSGNTIYF
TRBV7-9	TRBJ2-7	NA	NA	TGTGCCAGCAGCGGCCAGGGGGGGACCGCCTACGAGCAGTACTTC	CASSGQGGTAYEQYF
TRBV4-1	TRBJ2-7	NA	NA	TGCGCCAGCAGCCACCCGGGACTGACTTCCTACGAGCAGTACTTC	CASSHPGLTSYEQYF
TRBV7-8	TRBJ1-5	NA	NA	TGTGCCAGCAGCTTAGAGACATCTGGGAAACAGCCCCAGCATTTT	CASSLETSGKQPQHF
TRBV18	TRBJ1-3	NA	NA	TGTGCCAGCTCACTCGGGACCGAAGGAAACACCATATATTTT	CASSLGTEGNTIYF
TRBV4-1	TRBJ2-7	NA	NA	TGCGCCAGCAGCCAACTCCTGGGGGAGCAGTACTTC	CASSQLLGEQYF
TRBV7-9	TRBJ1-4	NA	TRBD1	TGTGCCAGCAGCTTAGGGGGACAGGGCTTTCGTGGAGAAAAACTGTTTTTT	CASSLGGQGFRGEKLFF
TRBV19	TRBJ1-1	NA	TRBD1	TGTGCCAGTAGTATGGCACAGGGGAGGAGGTGGAACACTGAAGCTTTCTTT	CASSMAQGRRWNTEAFF
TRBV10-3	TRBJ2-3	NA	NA	TGTGCCATCAGTGACGGGGGCACAGATACGCAGTATTTT	CAISDGGTDTQYF
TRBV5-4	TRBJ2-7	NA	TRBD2	TGTGCCAGCAGCTTGGACACGGGGGGGTGGCACGAGCAGTACTTC	CASSLDTGGWHEQYF
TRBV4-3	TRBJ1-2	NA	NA	TGCGCCAGCAGCCAATGGGGCCGTTCCTATGGCTACACCTTC	CASSQWGRSYGYTF